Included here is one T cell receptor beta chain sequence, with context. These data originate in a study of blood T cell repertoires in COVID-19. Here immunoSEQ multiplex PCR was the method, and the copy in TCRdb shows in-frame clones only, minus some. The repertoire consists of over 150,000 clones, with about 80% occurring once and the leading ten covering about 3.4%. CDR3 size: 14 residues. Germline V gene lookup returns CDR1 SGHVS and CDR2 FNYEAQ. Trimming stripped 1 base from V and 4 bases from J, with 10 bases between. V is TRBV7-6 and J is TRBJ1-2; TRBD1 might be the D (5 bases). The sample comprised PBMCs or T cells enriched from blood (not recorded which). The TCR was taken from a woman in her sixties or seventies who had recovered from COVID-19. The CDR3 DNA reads TGTGCCAGCAGCTTAGATGGGCAGGGCTATGGCTACACCTTC. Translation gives CASSLDGQGYGYTF.